This T cell receptor beta chain was sequenced for a study of blood T cells in healthy people across ages. The CDR3 sequence is 15 residues long. CDR1 is DFQATT, CDR2 SNEGSKA, per germline (reference sequence). The extraction recovered at least 5 micrograms of total RNA per sample. A second roughly 6 to 11 cycle PCR used barcoded and J-beta primers. Using its own MiXCR run on the 5' RACE reads, TCRdb lists one record per CDR3 protein. Of almost 800,000 distinct CDR3 sequences in the sample, 58% were seen once. This sequence joins TRBV20-1 and TRBJ2-7; 10 bases fit TRBD2. The DNA end favors TRBJ2-5, so the J call may be wrong. The sequenced sample consisted of blood. This TCR was recovered from a man aged 30 to 39 in good health. The CDR3 here is CSARDQAGGLETQYF. As DNA, the CDR3 is TGCAGTGCTAGAGATCAAGCGGGGGGGCTAGAGACCCAGTACTTC.